What follows are 8 T cell receptor beta chains derived from one specimen sequenced in a study of blood T cell repertoires in COVID-19. The assay was immunoSEQ multiplex PCR, and TCRdb's table has in-frame clones only and misses some. The table has about 230,000 clones, 85% to 90% seen once. Sequencing was done on a sample of peripheral blood. The source of these receptors is a man between 50 and 59 years old with COVID-19, enrolled during active disease.

Comments on this clone: Other DNA sequences within the sample encode an identical CDR3. This chain uses TRBV5-1 with TRBJ1-1, with D uncertain. Trimming shortened V by 0 bases and J by 1 base, and 4 bases separated the two germline ends. CDR3 size: 13 residues. The germline V gene encodes CDR1 SGHRS and CDR2 YFSETQ. CDR3 protein: CASSLVRNTEAFF. In DNA, the CDR3 is TGCGCCAGCAGCTTGGTTCGGAACACTGAAGCTTTCTTT.

The V gene is TRBV24-1, the J gene TRBJ2-2, with D uncertain. CDR3 size: 14 residues. Trimming cost V 10 bases and J 5 bases, with 16 bases left between them. CDR1 and CDR2 from the germline V gene are KGHDR and SFDVKD. The CDR3 here is CATSDQAETGELFF. CDR3 nucleotides: TGTGCCACTTCTGACCAGGCTGAGACCGGGGAGCTGTTTTTT.

This sequence joins TRBV28 and TRBJ2-1, with 10 bases lining up with TRBD1. From germline, CDR1 is MDHEN and CDR2 SYDVKM. This CDR3 spans 13 amino acids. The V segment lost 5 bases and the J segment 8 bases; nucleotides outside the gene matches: 3. The CDR3 here is CASSPGTGDEQFF. In DNA form, the CDR3 reads TGTGCCAGCAGTCCAGGGACAGGGGATGAGCAGTTCTTC.

The chain joins TRBV6-1 to TRBJ2-5; TRBD1 is a possible D gene (6 bases). Trimming removed 2 bases from V and 4 bases from J, with 11 bases in between. The germline V gene has CDR1 MNHNS and CDR2 SASEGT. The CDR3 totals 14 residues. CDR3 in amino acids: CASSEFRGRETQYF. The CDR3 region has the DNA TGTGCCAGCAGTGAATTCAGGGGACGAGAGACCCAGTACTTC.

The chain recombines TRBV29-1 with TRBJ1-1; 8 bases are shared with TRBD1. Germline CDR1 reads SQVTM; CDR2 reads ANQGSEA. Losses at the gene ends were 6 bases for V and 6 bases for J; bases not matched to a gene: 9. The CDR3 has 13 residues. CDR3 in DNA: TGCAGCGTAGCCAGGGGGCTCGGGGCTGAAGCTTTCTTT. Translation gives CSVARGLGAEAFF.

This clone appeared a single time. V gene TRBV18 combines with J gene TRBJ2-2; the match to TRBD1 covers 9 bases. The CDR3 contains 16 residues. J was trimmed by 5 bases and V by 3 bases; bases with no gene match: 7. Per germline, CDR1 KGHSH and CDR2 LQKENI. The CDR3 sequence is CASSPRTGGRTGELFF. CDR3 coding DNA: TGTGCCAGCTCACCTAGAACAGGGGGCCGAACCGGGGAGCTGTTTTTT.

V and J are TRBV7-3 and TRBJ2-3; TRBD2 is a possible D gene (5 bases). The CDR3 totals 14 residues. The germline gives CDR1 SGHTA, CDR2 FQGTGA. The V end was cut by 4 bases, the J end by 3 bases, with 11 bases between. The CDR3 nucleotides read TGTGCCAGCAGCTCTTCGGGCGGGACAGATACGCAGTATTTT. Translated: CASSSSGGTDTQYF.

The CDR3 DNA sequence: TGCGCCAGCAGCTTGAGCGGGAGGGCTCAGGAGACCCAGTACTTC. Its translation: CASSLSGRAQETQYF. The gene calls are TRBV5-1 and TRBJ2-5; 10 bases are shared with TRBD2. V lost 1 base to trimming and J lost 5 bases; unmatched junction nucleotides: 5. The CDR3 sequence is 15 residues long. In germline, CDR1 is SGHRS, CDR2 YFSETQ.